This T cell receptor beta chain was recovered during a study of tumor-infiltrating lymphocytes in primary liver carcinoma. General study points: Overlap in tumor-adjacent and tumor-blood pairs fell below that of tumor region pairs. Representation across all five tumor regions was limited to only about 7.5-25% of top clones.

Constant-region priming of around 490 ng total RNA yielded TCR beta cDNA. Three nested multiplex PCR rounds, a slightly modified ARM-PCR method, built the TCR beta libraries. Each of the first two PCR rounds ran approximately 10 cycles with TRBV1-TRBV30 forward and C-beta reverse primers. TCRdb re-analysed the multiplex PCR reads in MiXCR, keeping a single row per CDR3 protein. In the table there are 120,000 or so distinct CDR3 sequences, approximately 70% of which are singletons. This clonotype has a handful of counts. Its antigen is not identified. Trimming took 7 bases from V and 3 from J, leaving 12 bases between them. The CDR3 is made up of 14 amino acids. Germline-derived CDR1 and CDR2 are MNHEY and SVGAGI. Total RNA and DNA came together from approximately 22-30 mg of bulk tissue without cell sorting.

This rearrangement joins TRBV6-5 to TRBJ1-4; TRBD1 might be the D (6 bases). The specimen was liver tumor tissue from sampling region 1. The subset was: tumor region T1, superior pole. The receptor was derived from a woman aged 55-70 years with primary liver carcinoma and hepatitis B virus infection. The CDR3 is CASTRQEANEKLFF. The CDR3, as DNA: TGTGCCAGCACCAGACAGGAAGCTAATGAAAAACTGTTTTTT.